The TCR beta chain under discussion was sequenced for a study of T cell clonality in common variable immunodeficiency. The study's findings and limits: Fewer deletions and N-nucleotide insertions were reportedly seen in common variable immunodeficiency TCR beta sequences. CVID subjects showed higher TCRbeta clonality than healthy controls.

In this sample, this clone turned up many times. Antigen: not known. The read ends 3 residues shy of where the CDR3 ends; the end is completed using the germline J gene. The V gene's germline CDR1 is SNHLY and CDR2 FYNNEI. Trimming pared 2 bases from V and 4 bases from J, leaving 15 bases between. The CDR3 sequence is 16 residues long. Control and CVID samples contributed equal amounts of genomic DNA. Method: immunoSEQ multiplex PCR; TCRdb's copy keeps in-frame clones and lacks some. The repertoire consists of about 37,000 clones, none detected only once. Heparinized whole blood, 5 to 8 ml, came from each donor.

This chain joins TRBV2 and TRBJ2-1, with D perhaps TRBD2 (5 bases). Sequencing used peripheral blood mononuclear cells. The TCR comes from a person aged 18 to 70 in good health. CDR3: CASSELASFGYNEQFF. The part of the CDR3 DNA that was read is TGTGCCAGCAGTGAATTGGCTAGCTTTGGGTACAATGAG. The full variable domain, with the rest looked up from reference TRBV2 and TRBJ2-1, is EPEVTQTPSHQVTQMGQEVILRCVPISNHLYFYWYRQILGQKVEFLVSFYNNEISEKSEIFDDQFSVERPDGSNFTLKIRSTKLEDSAMYFCASSELASFGYNEQFFGPGTRLTVL.